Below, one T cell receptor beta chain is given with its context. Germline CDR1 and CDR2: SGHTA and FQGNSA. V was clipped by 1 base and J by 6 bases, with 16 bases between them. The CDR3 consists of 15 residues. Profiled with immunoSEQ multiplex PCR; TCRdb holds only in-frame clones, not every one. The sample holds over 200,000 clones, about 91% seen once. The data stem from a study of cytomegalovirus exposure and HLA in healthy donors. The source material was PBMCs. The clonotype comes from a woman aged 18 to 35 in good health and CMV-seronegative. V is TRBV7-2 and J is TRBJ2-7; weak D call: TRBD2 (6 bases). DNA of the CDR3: TGTGCCAGCAGCTTAGACTTGGGGGGAACTGTCGAGCAGTACTTC. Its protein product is CASSLDLGGTVEQYF.